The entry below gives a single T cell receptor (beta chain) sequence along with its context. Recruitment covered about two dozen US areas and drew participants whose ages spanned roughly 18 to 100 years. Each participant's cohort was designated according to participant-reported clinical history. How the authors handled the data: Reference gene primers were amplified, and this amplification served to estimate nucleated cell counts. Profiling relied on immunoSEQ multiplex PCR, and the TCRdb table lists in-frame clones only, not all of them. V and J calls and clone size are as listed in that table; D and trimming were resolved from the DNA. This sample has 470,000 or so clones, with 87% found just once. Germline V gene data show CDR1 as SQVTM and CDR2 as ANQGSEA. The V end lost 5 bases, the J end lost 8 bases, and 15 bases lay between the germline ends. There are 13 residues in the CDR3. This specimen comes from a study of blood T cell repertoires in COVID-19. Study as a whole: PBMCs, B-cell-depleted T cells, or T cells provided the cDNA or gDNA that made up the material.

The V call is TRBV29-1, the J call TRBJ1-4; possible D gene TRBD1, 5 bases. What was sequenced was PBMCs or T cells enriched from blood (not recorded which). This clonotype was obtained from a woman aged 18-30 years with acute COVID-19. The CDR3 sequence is CSVLSRANEKLFF. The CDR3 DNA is TGCAGCGTTCTTTCCAGGGCCAACGAAAAACTGTTTTTT.